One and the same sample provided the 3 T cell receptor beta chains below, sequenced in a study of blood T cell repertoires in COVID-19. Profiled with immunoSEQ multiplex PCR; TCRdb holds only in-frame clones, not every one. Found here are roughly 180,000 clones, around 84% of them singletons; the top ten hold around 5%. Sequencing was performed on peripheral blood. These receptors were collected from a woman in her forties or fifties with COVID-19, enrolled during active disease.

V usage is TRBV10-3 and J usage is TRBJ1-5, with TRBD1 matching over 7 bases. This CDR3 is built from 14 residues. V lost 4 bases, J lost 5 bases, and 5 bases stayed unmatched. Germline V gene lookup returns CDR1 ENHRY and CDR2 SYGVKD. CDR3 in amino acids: CAISATGADQPQHF. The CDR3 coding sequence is TGTGCCATCAGTGCAACAGGGGCGGATCAGCCCCAGCATTTT.

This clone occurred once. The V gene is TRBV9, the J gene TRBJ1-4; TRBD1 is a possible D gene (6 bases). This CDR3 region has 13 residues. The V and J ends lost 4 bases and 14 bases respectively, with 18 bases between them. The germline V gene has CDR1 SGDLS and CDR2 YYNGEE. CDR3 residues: CASSTRQDGRLFF. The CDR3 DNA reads TGTGCCAGCAGCACACGACAGGATGGACGCCTGTTTTTT.

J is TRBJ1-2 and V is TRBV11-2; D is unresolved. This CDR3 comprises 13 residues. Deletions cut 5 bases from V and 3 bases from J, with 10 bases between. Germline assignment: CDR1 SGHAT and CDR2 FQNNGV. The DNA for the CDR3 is TGTGCCAGCAGCCTGGCCCTGGACTATGGCTACACCTTC. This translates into CASSLALDYGYTF.